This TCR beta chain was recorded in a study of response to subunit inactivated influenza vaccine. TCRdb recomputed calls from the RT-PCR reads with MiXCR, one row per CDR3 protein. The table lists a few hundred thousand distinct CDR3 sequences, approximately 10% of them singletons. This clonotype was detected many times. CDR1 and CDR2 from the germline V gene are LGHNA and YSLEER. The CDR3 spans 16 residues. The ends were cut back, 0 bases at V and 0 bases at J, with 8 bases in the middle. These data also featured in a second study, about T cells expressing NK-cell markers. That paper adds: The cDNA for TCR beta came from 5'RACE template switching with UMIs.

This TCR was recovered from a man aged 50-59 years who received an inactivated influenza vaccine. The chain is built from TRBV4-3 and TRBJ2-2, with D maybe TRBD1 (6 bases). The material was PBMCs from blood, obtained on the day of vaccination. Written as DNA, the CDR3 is TGCGCCAGCAGCCAAGAGACAGGTTCGAACACCGGGGAGCTGTTTTTT. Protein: CASSQETGSNTGELFF.